One and the same sample provided the 24 T cell receptor beta chains below, sequenced in a study of cytomegalovirus exposure and HLA in healthy donors. The PCR was carried out with 60 Vbeta primers and 13 Jbeta primers. The method was immunoSEQ multiplex PCR; TCRdb's version includes in-frame clones alone and lacks a portion of them. The sample has 150,000 to 200,000 clones; 85% are singletons. Source material: PBMCs. The receptors here all came from a boy aged 2-9 years in good health and CMV-seronegative.

This chain links TRBV29-1 with TRBJ2-5; no reliable D call. CDR1 is SQVTM and CDR2 is ANQGSEA in the germline V gene. Trimming stripped 7 bases from V and 7 bases from J, with 10 bases between. CDR3 size: 10 residues. CDR3 amino acids: CSAAQATQYF. The CDR3, as DNA: TGCAGCGCAGCCCAGGCGACCCAGTACTTC.

V and J are TRBV2 and TRBJ1-1; a weak D match, TRBD1 (5 bases). CDR1 and CDR2 (germline): SNHLY, FYNNEI. This CDR3 region has 14 residues. Trimming removed 6 bases from V and 2 bases from J, with 13 bases in between. CDR3 protein: CASSLPQANTEAFF. The CDR3 DNA reads TGTGCCAGCAGCCTTCCACAGGCAAACACTGAAGCTTTCTTT.

This chain connects TRBV19 to TRBJ1-5; 12 bases fit TRBD1. CDR3 length: 15 amino acids. Germline CDR1 reads LNHDA; CDR2 reads SQIVND (reference sequence). V was pared by 4 bases and J by 7 bases, with 5 bases of the junction left unmatched. The CDR3 nucleotides read TGTGCCAGTAGTACGGGACAGGGGGCCCAGCAGCCCCAGCATTTT. Its translation: CASSTGQGAQQPQHF.

The chain recombines TRBV6-5 with TRBJ2-7; 14 bases are shared with TRBD2. Trimming cost V 8 bases and J 2 bases; bases outside gene matches: 2. The V gene's germline CDR1 is MNHEY and CDR2 SVGAGI. The CDR3 totals 14 residues. The CDR3 coding sequence is TGTGCCAGCGGGACTAGCGGGGGTACCTACGAGCAGTACGTC. Translation gives CASGTSGGTYEQYV.

The chain carries TRBV7-2 and TRBJ2-1; 13 nucleotides agree with TRBD2. V was clipped by 3 bases and J by 4 bases; unmatched bases: 12. CDR3 length equals 19 residues. The germline CDR1 and CDR2 sequences are SGHTA and FQGNSA. The CDR3 bases are TGTGCCAGCAGCTTTAAACCCCCGGGACTAGCGGGACAGTACAATGAGCAGTTCTTC. Protein: CASSFKPPGLAGQYNEQFF.

The chain employs TRBV29-1 and TRBJ1-2, with D possibly matching TRBD1 (5 bases). Trimming shortened V by 3 bases and J by 7 bases, and 15 bases separated the two germline ends. Germline V gives CDR1 SQVTM, CDR2 ANQGSEA. This CDR3 has 13 residues. CDR3 in DNA: TGCAGCGTTGATCTGGGTCAGGGCTCTGGCTACACCTTC. Translation: CSVDLGQGSGYTF. The complete variable domain, with remaining parts taken from reference TRBV29-1 and TRBJ1-2, reads SAVISQKPSRDICQRGTSLTIQCQVDSQVTMMFWYRQQPGQSLTLIATANQGSEATYESGFVIDKFPISRPNLTFSTLTVSNMSPEDSSIYLCSVDLGQGSGYTFGSGTRLTVV.

V usage is TRBV27 and J usage is TRBJ2-3; no firm D call. Germline values: CDR1 MNHEY, CDR2 SMNVEV (reference sequence). V dropped 5 bases and J dropped 3 bases, with 15 bases sitting between them. The CDR3 runs to 15 residues. The CDR3 nucleotides read TGTGCCAGCAGTCCTCAGGATTCGTGGACAGATACGCAGTATTTT. Translation gives CASSPQDSWTDTQYF.

This sequence joins TRBV14 and TRBJ2-7; 9 bases line up with TRBD1. The germline V gene encodes CDR1 SGHDN and CDR2 FVKESK. This CDR3 has 14 amino acids. Unmatched junction bases numbered 7, after V lost 6 bases and J lost 4 bases. CDR3 amino acids: CASRRTGTGYEQYF. The CDR3 DNA reads as TGTGCCAGCAGACGGACCGGGACAGGGTACGAGCAGTACTTC.

This clone has just a few counts. The chain couples TRBV6-6 to TRBJ1-1; D gene uncertain. Germline V lookup: CDR1 MNHNY, CDR2 SVGAGI (reference sequence). V was shortened by 7 bases and J by 5 bases, with 14 bases between the two germline ends. This CDR3 has 13 amino acids. The CDR3 is CASIDSGETEAFF. The CDR3 DNA reads TGTGCCAGCATTGACTCCGGGGAAACTGAAGCTTTCTTT.

This chain connects TRBV5-1 to TRBJ2-2; D perhaps matches TRBD1 (5 bases). The J call is uncertain, as TRBJ1-3 better fits the DNA end. Germline lookup yields CDR1 SGHRS and CDR2 YFSETQ. The CDR3 spans 15 residues. The CDR3 region has the DNA TGCGCCAGCAGCTTGGAGGGGATTACTGGAAACACCATATATTTT. As protein: CASSLEGITGNTIYF.

The chain joins TRBV29-1 to TRBJ2-3, with TRBD2 identical over 9 bases. J gave up 2 bases and V 3 bases, and 6 bases lay outside the gene matches. CDR1 and CDR2 (germline): SQVTM, ANQGSEA. The CDR3 runs 15 residues. DNA for the CDR3: TGCAGCGTTGATCGCGGGAGGGCCCCCACAGATACGCAGTATTTT. As protein: CSVDRGRAPTDTQYF.

The chain employs TRBV11-2 and TRBJ2-7, with 11 bases aligning to TRBD2. The ends lost 4 bases at V and 4 bases at J; junction bases unmatched: 12. The CDR3 has 17 residues. Germline V gives CDR1 SGHAT, CDR2 FQNNGV. Here the CDR3 reads CASSSTSGGGRAYEQYF. CDR3 DNA: TGTGCCAGCAGCTCAACTAGCGGGGGCGGGCGGGCTTACGAGCAGTACTTC.

J is TRBJ2-3 and V is TRBV4-1; D remains ambiguous. Trimming removed 3 bases from V and 5 bases from J, with 3 bases in between. There are 11 residues in the CDR3. The germline V gene has CDR1 MGHRA and CDR2 YSYEKL. The CDR3 region has the DNA TGCGCCAGCAGCCAGAGAGATACGCAGTATTTT. It yields the protein CASSQRDTQYF.

For the CDR3, the DNA is TGTGCCAGCAGTGAAAGACTCGAGCAGTACGTC. Translation: CASSERLEQYV. The genes are TRBV2 and TRBJ2-7; no clear D gene. CDR3 length: 11 amino acids. V was shortened by 2 bases and J by 6 bases, with 5 bases between the two germline ends. Germline-derived CDR1 and CDR2 are SNHLY and FYNNEI.

This chain connects TRBV4-1 to TRBJ1-1, with unresolved D. Trimming removed 5 bases at V and 5 bases at J, with 12 bases between. The germline V gene encodes CDR1 MGHRA and CDR2 YSYEKL. The CDR3 loop spans 13 amino acids. The CDR3 loop is CASSERSGTEAFF. The CDR3 bases are TGCGCCAGCAGCGAGCGTTCGGGGACTGAAGCTTTCTTT.

CDR3 bases: TGCGCCAGCAGCTTAGGTAGAAGACTAGCGGAAGAGACCCAGTACTTC. As protein: CASSLGRRLAEETQYF. The chain has TRBV5-1 and TRBJ2-5, with TRBD2 matching 9 bases. The V and J ends lost 2 bases and 3 bases, in that order; junction bases with no gene match: 8. CDR1 SGHRS and CDR2 YFSETQ come from the germline V gene. CDR3 size: 16 residues.

The chain employs TRBV6-6 and TRBJ2-2, with a tentative D call TRBD1 (7 bases). Germline CDR1 MNHNY, CDR2 SVGAGI (reference sequence). This CDR3 spans 15 amino acids. The V end lost 5 bases, the J end lost 2 bases, and 12 bases lay between the germline ends. In nucleotides, the CDR3 is TGTGCCAGCAGTCCACAGGGGACTAACACCGGGGAGCTGTTTTTT. Its protein is CASSPQGTNTGELFF.

The chain recombines TRBV5-1 with TRBJ2-2; 10 nucleotides match TRBD2. The CDR3 has 17 amino acids. V lost 0 bases, J lost 5 bases, and 7 bases stayed unmatched. Germline-derived CDR1 and CDR2 are SGHRS and YFSETQ. The CDR3 region is CASSLALAGELTGELFF. CDR3 coding DNA: TGCGCCAGCAGCTTGGCCCTAGCGGGGGAGTTGACCGGGGAGCTGTTTTTT.

This clone was detected once. The V gene is TRBV27, the J gene TRBJ1-1; 8 nucleotides agree with TRBD1. CDR1 is MNHEY, CDR2 SMNVEV, per germline (reference sequence). The CDR3 covers 14 residues. V was clipped by 4 bases and J by 5 bases; unmatched bases: 6. CDR3 in DNA: TGTGCCAGCAGTTACACACAGGGGGGTACTGAAGCTTTCTTT. Translated, it gives CASSYTQGGTEAFF.

This chain links TRBV27 with TRBJ1-3; 7 positions match TRBD1. The V and J ends lost 5 bases and 4 bases, in that order; junction bases with no gene match: 11. The germline V gene encodes CDR1 MNHEY and CDR2 SMNVEV (reference sequence). The CDR3 contains 16 residues. DNA for the CDR3: TGTGCCAGCAGTCCCCGCGGGAGGGGGCTAGGAAACACCATATATTTT. Protein sequence: CASSPRGRGLGNTIYF.

This chain connects TRBV6-1 to TRBJ2-3; D perhaps matches TRBD1 (6 bases). The CDR3 contains 14 residues. V lost 4 bases, J lost 3 bases, and 11 bases lay in between. Germline V CDR1 and CDR2: MNHNS, SASEGT. The CDR3 is CASSVRGTTDTQYF. The CDR3, as DNA: TGTGCCAGCAGTGTCAGGGGAACTACAGATACGCAGTATTTT.

V gene TRBV5-6 combines with J gene TRBJ1-2; 10 nucleotides line up with TRBD1. The CDR3 covers 14 residues. Germline CDR1 reads SGHDT; CDR2 reads YYEEEE. With 4 bases clipped from V and 3 bases from J, the junction kept 3 bases outside the gene matches. The CDR3 DNA follows: TGTGCCAGCAGCAAGGACAGGGGGGACTATGGCTACACCTTC. It is translated as CASSKDRGDYGYTF. The entire variable domain, with the rest obtained from reference TRBV5-6 and TRBJ1-2, is as follows: DAGVTQSPTHLIKTRGQQVTLRCSPKSGHDTVSWYQQALGQGPQFIFQYYEEEERQRGNFPDRFSGHQFPNYSSELNVNALLLGDSALYLCASSKDRGDYGYTFGSGTRLTVV.

In the case of this clone: The sample carries other DNA sequences with the same CDR3. This chain joins TRBV30 and TRBJ2-1, with 7 bases identical to TRBD2. V was pared by 5 bases and J by 4 bases, with 8 bases of the junction left unmatched. The germline V gene has CDR1 GTSNPN and CDR2 SVGIG (reference sequence). The CDR3 runs to 14 residues. CDR3 in amino acids: CAWGSGGVYNEQFF. DNA for the CDR3: TGTGCCTGGGGTAGTGGGGGGGTATACAATGAGCAGTTCTTC.

This chain links TRBV5-1 with TRBJ2-4, with 9 bases that match TRBD1. With 3 bases clipped from V and 7 bases from J, the junction kept 8 bases outside the gene matches. Germline CDR1 is SGHRS and CDR2 is YFSETQ. The CDR3 loop spans 15 amino acids. The CDR3: CASSSSGQGGNIQYF. The CDR3 DNA follows: TGCGCCAGCAGCTCCTCGGGACAGGGCGGTAACATTCAGTACTTC.